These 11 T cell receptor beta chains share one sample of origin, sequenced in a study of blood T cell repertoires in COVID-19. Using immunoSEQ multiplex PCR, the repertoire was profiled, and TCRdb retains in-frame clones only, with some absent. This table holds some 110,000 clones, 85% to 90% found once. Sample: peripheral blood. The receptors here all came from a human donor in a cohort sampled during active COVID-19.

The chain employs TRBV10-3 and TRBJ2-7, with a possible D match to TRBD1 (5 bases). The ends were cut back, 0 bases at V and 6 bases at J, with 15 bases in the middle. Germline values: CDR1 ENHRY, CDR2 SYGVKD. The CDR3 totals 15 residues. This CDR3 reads CAISESQGSITEQYF. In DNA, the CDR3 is TGTGCCATCAGTGAGTCTCAGGGCTCTATCACCGAGCAGTACTTC.

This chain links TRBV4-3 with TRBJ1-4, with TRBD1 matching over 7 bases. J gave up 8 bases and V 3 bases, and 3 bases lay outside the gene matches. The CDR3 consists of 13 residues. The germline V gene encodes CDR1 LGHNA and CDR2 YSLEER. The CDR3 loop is CASSQDRIEKLFF. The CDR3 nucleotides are TGCGCCAGCAGCCAGGACAGGATCGAAAAACTGTTTTTT.

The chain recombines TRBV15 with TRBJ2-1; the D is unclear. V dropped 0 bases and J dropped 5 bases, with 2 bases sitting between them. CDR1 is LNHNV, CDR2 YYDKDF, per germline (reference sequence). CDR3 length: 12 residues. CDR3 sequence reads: CATSRDNNEQFF. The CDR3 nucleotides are TGTGCCACCAGCAGAGACAACAATGAGCAGTTCTTC.

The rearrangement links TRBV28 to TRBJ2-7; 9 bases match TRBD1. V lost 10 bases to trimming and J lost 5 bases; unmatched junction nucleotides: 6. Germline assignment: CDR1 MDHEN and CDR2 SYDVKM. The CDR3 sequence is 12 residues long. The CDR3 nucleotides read TGTGCCACCTGGGACAGGGTTCACGAGCAGTACTTC. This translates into CATWDRVHEQYF.

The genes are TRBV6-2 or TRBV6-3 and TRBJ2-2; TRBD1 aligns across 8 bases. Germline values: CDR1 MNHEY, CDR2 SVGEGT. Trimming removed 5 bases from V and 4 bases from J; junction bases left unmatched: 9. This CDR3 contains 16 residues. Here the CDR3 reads CASSPAGTGLTGELFF. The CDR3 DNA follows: TGTGCCAGCAGTCCCGCCGGGACAGGTCTCACCGGGGAGCTGTTTTTT.

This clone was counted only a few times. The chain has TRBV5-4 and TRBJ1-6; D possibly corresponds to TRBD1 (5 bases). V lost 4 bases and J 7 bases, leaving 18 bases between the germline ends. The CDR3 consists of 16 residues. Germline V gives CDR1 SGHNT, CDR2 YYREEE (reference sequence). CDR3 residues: CASSRTRGGLNSPLHF. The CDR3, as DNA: TGTGCCAGCAGCCGGACCCGGGGGGGGTTGAATTCACCCCTCCACTTT.

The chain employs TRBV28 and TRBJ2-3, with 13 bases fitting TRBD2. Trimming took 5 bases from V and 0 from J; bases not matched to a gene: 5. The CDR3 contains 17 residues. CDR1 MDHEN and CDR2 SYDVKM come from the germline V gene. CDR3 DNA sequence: TGTGCCAGCAGTCTAACTAGCGGGGGGGCTAGCACAGATACGCAGTATTTT. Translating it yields CASSLTSGGASTDTQYF. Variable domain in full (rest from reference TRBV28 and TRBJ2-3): DVKVTQSSRYLVKRTGEKVFLECVQDMDHENMFWYRQDPGLGLRLIYFSYDVKMKEKGDIPEGYSVSREKKERFSLILESASTNQTSMYLCASSLTSGGASTDTQYFGPGTRLTVL.

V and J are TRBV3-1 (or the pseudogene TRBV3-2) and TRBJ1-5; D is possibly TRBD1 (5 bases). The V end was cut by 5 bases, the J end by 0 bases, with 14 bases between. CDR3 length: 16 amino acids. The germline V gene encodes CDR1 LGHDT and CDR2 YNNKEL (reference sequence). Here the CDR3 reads CASSNTGYSSNQPQHF. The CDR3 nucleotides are TGTGCCAGCAGCAATACAGGATACTCTAGCAATCAGCCCCAGCATTTT.

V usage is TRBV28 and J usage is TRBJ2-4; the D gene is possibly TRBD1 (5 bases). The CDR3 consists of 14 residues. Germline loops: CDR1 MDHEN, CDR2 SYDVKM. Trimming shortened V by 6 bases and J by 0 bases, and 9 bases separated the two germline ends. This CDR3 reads CASRGLLAKNIQYF. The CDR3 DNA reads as TGTGCCAGCAGGGGGCTGCTAGCCAAAAACATTCAGTACTTC.

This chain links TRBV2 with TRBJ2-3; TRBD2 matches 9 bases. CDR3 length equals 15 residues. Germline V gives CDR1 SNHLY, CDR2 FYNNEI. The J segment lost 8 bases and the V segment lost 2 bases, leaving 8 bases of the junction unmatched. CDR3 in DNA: TGTGCCAGCAGTGAACGGAGCGGGGGGTCTCCTACGCAGTATTTT. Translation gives CASSERSGGSPTQYF.

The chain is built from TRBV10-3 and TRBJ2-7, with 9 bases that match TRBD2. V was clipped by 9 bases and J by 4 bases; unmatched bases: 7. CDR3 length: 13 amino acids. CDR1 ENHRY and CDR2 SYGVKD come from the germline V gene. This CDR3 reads CAIRLADHYEQYF. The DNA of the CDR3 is TGTGCCATTCGACTAGCGGACCATTACGAGCAGTACTTC.